These 20 T cell receptor beta chains came from one sample sequenced in a study of blood T cell repertoires in COVID-19. The method was immunoSEQ multiplex PCR; TCRdb's version includes in-frame clones alone and lacks a portion of them. This sample has 150,000 to 200,000 clones, with around 82% found just once. Sequencing input: peripheral blood. The origin of the receptors is a man in his fifties or sixties with active or convalescent COVID-19.

This clone was detected a few times. J is TRBJ2-2 and V is TRBV29-1; 7 nucleotides agree with TRBD2. Per germline, CDR1 SQVTM and CDR2 ANQGSEA. The CDR3 is 14 amino acids. V trimming: 2 bases; J trimming: 1 base; junction bases outside the gene matches: 1. CDR3 DNA sequence: TGCAGCGTTGAAAGGGAGGGGAACACCGGGGAGCTGTTTTTT. This codes for CSVEREGNTGELFF.

This rearrangement joins TRBV2 to TRBJ2-7; 11 bases align to TRBD2. The germline V gene encodes CDR1 SNHLY and CDR2 FYNNEI. The CDR3 covers 17 residues. V was pared by 7 bases and J by 0 bases, with 11 bases of the junction left unmatched. CDR3 bases: TGTGCCAGCACCTCGGGGCTAGCGGGGGGAAACTCCTACGAGCAGTACTTC. This sequence encodes CASTSGLAGGNSYEQYF.

The V call is TRBV5-1, the J call TRBJ1-4; TRBD1 matches at 7 bases. Germline CDR1 and CDR2: SGHRS and YFSETQ. The CDR3 is 15 amino acids. V lost 0 bases, J lost 7 bases, and 6 bases stayed unmatched. CDR3 bases: TGCGCCAGCAGCTTGGAGGGGTACAGGGGTGAAAAACTGTTTTTT. It translates to CASSLEGYRGEKLFF. Together with reference TRBV5-1 and TRBJ1-4, the CDR3 gives the full variable domain: KAGVTQTPRYLIKTRGQQVTLSCSPISGHRSVSWYQQTPGQGLQFLFEYFSETQRNKGNFPGRFSGRQFSNSRSEMNVSTLELGDSALYLCASSLEGYRGEKLFFGSGTQLSVL.

The chain is built from TRBV3-1 (or the pseudogene TRBV3-2) and TRBJ1-2; the match to TRBD1 covers 10 bases. Germline V gives CDR1 LGHDT, CDR2 YNNKEL (reference sequence). This CDR3 comprises 17 residues. Unmatched junction bases numbered 18, after V lost 6 bases and J lost 8 bases. The CDR3 sequence: CASSPSPKPGTGDGYTF. CDR3 bases: TGTGCCAGCAGTCCATCACCTAAGCCCGGGACAGGGGACGGCTACACCTTC.

The sample holds one count of this clone. The V and J genes are TRBV28 and TRBJ1-1; TRBD1 might be the D (5 bases). This CDR3 spans 15 amino acids. V lost 5 bases and J lost 6, with 19 bases in between. Germline V gene data show CDR1 as MDHEN and CDR2 as SYDVKM. CDR3 sequence (DNA): TGTGCCAGCAGTCGTACTGCGGGGACCCAAGCTGAAGCTTTCTTT. It yields the protein CASSRTAGTQAEAFF.

The rearrangement joins TRBV28 to TRBJ1-1, with unresolved D. V was trimmed by 8 bases and J by 6 bases, leaving 13 bases between them. CDR3 length: 12 amino acids. Per germline, CDR1 MDHEN and CDR2 SYDVKM. As DNA, the CDR3 is TGTGCCAGCGGAGCAACACTTTCTGAAGCTTTCTTT. The encoded protein is CASGATLSEAFF. The complete variable domain, with remaining parts taken from reference TRBV28 and TRBJ1-1, reads DVKVTQSSRYLVKRTGEKVFLECVQDMDHENMFWYRQDPGLGLRLIYFSYDVKMKEKGDIPEGYSVSREKKERFSLILESASTNQTSMYLCASGATLSEAFFGQGTRLTVV.

J is TRBJ2-7 and V is TRBV19; the D gene is possibly TRBD1 (6 bases). The CDR3 length is 14 residues. V was pared by 4 bases and J by 3 bases, with 13 bases between. Germline V gives CDR1 LNHDA, CDR2 SQIVND (reference sequence). The DNA for the CDR3 is TGTGCCAGTAGTACCAGACAGGCCGTCTACGAGCAGTACTTC. Its translation: CASSTRQAVYEQYF.

The V and J genes are TRBV19 and TRBJ1-2; 10 bases fit TRBD1. The CDR3 totals 14 residues. The trim removed 5 bases at V and 5 bases at J, leaving 5 bases unmatched. Germline V gene sequence: CDR1 LNHDA, CDR2 SQIVND (reference sequence). CDR3 in amino acids: CASSGDRGPYGYTF. The CDR3 bases are TGTGCCAGTAGTGGCGACAGGGGGCCGTATGGCTACACCTTC.

V gene TRBV9 combines with J gene TRBJ2-7, with 9 bases fitting TRBD1. This CDR3 spans 15 amino acids. The trim removed 0 bases at V and 2 bases at J, leaving 3 bases unmatched. Germline CDR1 and CDR2: SGDLS and YYNGEE. CDR3 sequence reads: CASSVGTGGPYEQYF. In nucleotides, the CDR3 is TGTGCCAGCAGCGTAGGAACAGGGGGCCCCTACGAGCAGTACTTC.

The rearrangement links TRBV10-3 to TRBJ2-1; 9 bases fit TRBD2. The J segment lost 5 bases and the V segment lost 7 bases, leaving 9 bases of the junction unmatched. The CDR3 has 15 amino acids. Germline CDR1 ENHRY, CDR2 SYGVKD. The CDR3 DNA reads as TGTGCCATCACCTCGACTAGCGGAGACAACAATGAGCAGTTCTTC. Translated: CAITSTSGDNNEQFF.

As regards this clone: Other DNA sequences in this specimen translate into the identical CDR3. The chain links TRBV12-3 or TRBV12-4 to TRBJ1-5, with D uncertain. V lost 3 bases to trimming and J lost 6 bases, with 6 bases between them. This CDR3 is built from 12 residues. The chain's CDR3 is CASSLAGQPQHF. CDR3 DNA: TGTGCCAGCAGTTTGGCTGGTCAGCCCCAGCATTTT.

This chain links TRBV6-5 with TRBJ2-4; D might be TRBD1 (5 bases). The germline V gene has CDR1 MNHEY and CDR2 SVGAGI. The length of the CDR3 is 13 residues. The V end lost 6 bases, the J end lost 0 bases, and 6 bases lay between the germline ends. CDR3 sequence (DNA): TGTGCCAGCAGAGGGGAAGCCAAAAACATTCAGTACTTC. Translation: CASRGEAKNIQYF.

The CDR3 DNA follows: TGCGCCAGCAGCCAAATTTTATCCAGGGAGGTTCAGCCCCAGCATTTT. Its translation: CASSQILSREVQPQHF. The chain employs TRBV4-1 and TRBJ1-5, with D perhaps TRBD1 (5 bases). The germline V gene has CDR1 MGHRA and CDR2 YSYEKL. V was trimmed by 2 bases and J by 6 bases, leaving 17 bases between them. CDR3 size: 16 residues.

The chain is built from TRBV7-9 and TRBJ2-7; 8 bases agree with TRBD1. Trimming cost V 1 base and J 1 base; bases outside gene matches: 6. CDR3 size: 16 residues. Looked up from germline, CDR1 is SEHNR and CDR2 is FQNEAQ (reference sequence). The CDR3 sequence is CASSLDFRGQSYEQYF. For the CDR3, the DNA is TGTGCCAGCAGCTTAGATTTCAGGGGGCAATCCTACGAGCAGTACTTC.

The V call is TRBV19, the J call TRBJ1-1; 7 bases are a match to TRBD1. With 2 bases clipped from V and 1 base from J, the junction kept 7 bases outside the gene matches. The CDR3 contains 16 residues. The V gene's germline CDR1 is LNHDA and CDR2 SQIVND (reference sequence). CDR3 sequence reads: CASSIRKGAGNTEAFF. CDR3 nucleotide sequence: TGTGCCAGTAGTATAAGGAAGGGGGCAGGGAACACTGAAGCTTTCTTT. The full variable domain, rest sourced from reference TRBV19 and TRBJ1-1, is DGGITQSPKYLFRKEGQNVTLSCEQNLNHDAMYWYRQDPGQGLRLIYYSQIVNDFQKGDIAEGYSVSREKKESFPLTVTSAQKNPTAFYLCASSIRKGAGNTEAFFGQGTRLTVV.

This clone was recorded a few times. The V and J genes are TRBV11-2 and TRBJ1-5, with D unclear. The CDR3 is made up of 15 amino acids. Trimming shortened V by 0 bases and J by 5 bases, and 11 bases separated the two germline ends. Germline loops: CDR1 SGHAT, CDR2 FQNNGV. CDR3 sequence (DNA): TGTGCCAGCAGCTTAGACGGGGTGCGGGATCAGCCCCAGCATTTT. It is translated as CASSLDGVRDQPQHF.

CDR3 sequence reads: CSASDMGRGLAGEGTDTQYF. The CDR3 DNA reads as TGCAGTGCTAGTGACATGGGGCGTGGTCTAGCGGGAGAGGGCACAGATACGCAGTATTTT. This sequence joins TRBV20-1 and TRBJ2-3, with 10 bases that match TRBD2. There are 20 residues in the CDR3. With 3 bases clipped from V and 1 base from J, the junction kept 19 bases outside the gene matches. Germline values: CDR1 DFQATT, CDR2 SNEGSKA (reference sequence).

V is TRBV5-6 and J is TRBJ1-2; perhaps TRBD1 as D (5 bases). The V end was cut by 1 base, the J end by 6 bases, with 16 bases between. CDR1 and CDR2 (germline): SGHDT, YYEEEE. The CDR3 is made up of 15 amino acids. CDR3 bases: TGTGCCAGCAGCTTGTGGCCAGGGACTATCGATGGCTACACCTTC. It encodes CASSLWPGTIDGYTF. The full variable domain, with the rest looked up from reference TRBV5-6 and TRBJ1-2, is DAGVTQSPTHLIKTRGQQVTLRCSPKSGHDTVSWYQQALGQGPQFIFQYYEEEERQRGNFPDRFSGHQFPNYSSELNVNALLLGDSALYLCASSLWPGTIDGYTFGSGTRLTVV.

The chain carries TRBV16 and TRBJ1-6, with 9 bases identical to TRBD1. V trimming: 4 bases; J trimming: 9 bases; junction bases outside the gene matches: 7. This CDR3 contains 15 residues. In germline, CDR1 is KGHSY, CDR2 FQNENV. CDR3 sequence (DNA): TGTGCCAGCAGCCCGAACAGGGGGCGCTCTTCACCCCTCCACTTT. Protein: CASSPNRGRSSPLHF. The whole variable domain, filled in from reference TRBV16 and TRBJ1-6, reads GEEVAQTPKHLVRGEGQKAKLYCAPIKGHSYVFWYQQVLKNEFKFLISFQNENVFDETGMPKERFSAKCLPNSPCSLEIQATKLEDSAVYFCASSPNRGRSSPLHFGNGTRLTVT.

In the case of this clone: Different DNA sequences within this sample yield the same CDR3. The chain carries TRBV28 and TRBJ2-7, with D perhaps TRBD1 (5 bases). Germline values: CDR1 MDHEN, CDR2 SYDVKM. V gave up 2 bases and J gave up 1 base, with 6 bases separating them. The CDR3 runs to 13 residues. This CDR3 is CASSLRQSYEQYF. The CDR3 DNA sequence: TGTGCCAGCAGTTTACGACAGTCCTACGAGCAGTACTTC.